The T cell receptor (beta chain) under discussion was sequenced for a study of spatial heterogeneity in lung cancer. Overall study: Alpha-chain sequences were consistently detected less often than beta-chain sequences. An average of more than ten raw reads was observed per unique TCR and UMI combination. Study results and caveats: Ubiquitous expanded tumor TCRs were observed in blood more at resection than follow-up.

Described time point: sample taken at primary tumor resection. Whole RNA was taken from tumor, nontumor lung or frozen PBMC; it was then sequenced unsorted. This clonotype has a count of ten or more. Its antigen is unknown. The ends were cut back, 3 bases at V and 1 base at J, with 9 bases in the middle. The germline V gene encodes CDR1 MNHEY and CDR2 SMNVEV (reference sequence). The CDR3 is 14 residues long. On each TCR cDNA molecule, a unique molecular identifier was present. TCRdb passed the 5' RACE reads through MiXCR, listing each CDR3 protein once. The sample lists 10,000 to 13,000 distinct CDR3 sequences, around 9.4% occurring once.

The material was PBMCs, obtained at surgery. The sequence derives from a male donor with early-stage non-small cell lung cancer. The J gene is TRBJ1-1, the V gene TRBV27, with D possibly TRBD1 on 5 matching bases. The CDR3, as DNA: TGTGCCAGCAGTTTCGGGCAGGGGAACACTGAAGCTTTCTTT. Protein: CASSFGQGNTEAFF.